One and the same sample provided the 10 T cell receptor beta chains below, sequenced in a study. Each CDR3 protein is one row after TCRdb ran MiXCR on the 5' RACE reads. Of tens of thousands of distinct CDR3 sequences listed, about 25% were seen once; the top ten hold 2% to 2.5%. Tregs were sorted as CD4+CD25+CD127-/low cells. Sequencing was done on a sample of tumor-infiltrating Tregs sorted from the breast tumor. These receptor sequences come from a female donor with breast cancer.

This clonotype was seen many times. The chain employs TRBV5-1 and TRBJ2-7, with 7 bases aligning to TRBD1. V lost 4 bases to trimming and J lost 4 bases; unmatched junction nucleotides: 5. From germline, CDR1 is SGHRS and CDR2 YFSETQ. CDR3 length equals 13 residues. CDR3 protein: CASSTEQGYEQYF. The DNA for the CDR3 is TGCGCCAGCAGCACGGAACAGGGGTACGAGCAGTACTTC.

To note about this clonotype: This may arise from a read error, as a much more abundant clone is one base away. The chain carries TRBV20-1 and TRBJ1-2; D is undetermined. The CDR3 totals 14 residues. CDR1 is DFQATT and CDR2 is SNEGSKA in the germline V gene (reference sequence). The CDR3 protein is CSAIGSAYNDGYTF. The DNA of the CDR3 is TGCAGTGCTATAGGGTCCGCCTATAACGATGGCTACACCTTC.

CDR3 protein: CSVRRGRDEKLFF. In DNA, the CDR3 is TGCAGCGTGAGGCGGGGGCGAGATGAAAAACTGTTTTTT. The chain joins TRBV29-1 to TRBJ1-4; a weak D match, TRBD1 (6 bases). CDR1 and CDR2 (germline): SQVTM, ANQGSEA. The CDR3 spans 13 residues. V was cut by 6 bases and J by 6 bases, with 14 bases left in between.

Remarks on this clonotype: At one boundary the junction diverges from the germline segment, which might be a read error. This chain uses TRBV11-1 with TRBJ1-1; D is ambiguous. The CDR3 consists of 14 residues. Germline V CDR1 and CDR2: SGHAT, FQDESV (reference sequence). The CDR3 nucleotides are TGTACCAGCAGCTTTAACCAAGGGAACACTGAAGCTTTCTTT. Encoded protein: CTSSFNQGNTEAFF.

The V gene is TRBV4-2, the J gene TRBJ2-7; D gene unclear. CDR1 and CDR2 (germline): LGHNA, YNFKEQ. The germline V and J ends were trimmed by 4 bases and 2 bases, with 12 bases remaining between them. This CDR3 is 14 amino acids long. CDR3 bases: TGTGCCAGCAGCCCCGCGGCAGGTGCCTACGAGCAGTACTTC. Translated, it gives CASSPAAGAYEQYF.

This chain uses TRBV9 with TRBJ1-2, with a possible D match to TRBD1 (5 bases). This CDR3 region has 14 residues. Germline CDR1 is SGDLS and CDR2 is YYNGEE. V shed 2 bases and J shed 4 bases, with 12 bases lying between them. CDR3 bases: TGTGCCAGCAGCGTTATGACAGAACCCTATGGCTACACCTTC. This codes for CASSVMTEPYGYTF.

This clonotype has a count of ten or more. V is TRBV7-3 and J is TRBJ1-2; D uncertain. The V gene's germline CDR1 is SGHTA and CDR2 FQGTGA. Trimming pared 5 bases from V and 6 bases from J, leaving 13 bases between. This CDR3 region has 13 residues. In nucleotides, the CDR3 is TGTGCCAGCAGCACGAAGTGGGGAAATGGCTACACCTTC. Amino acid sequence: CASSTKWGNGYTF. Filled out from reference TRBV7-3 and TRBJ1-2, the complete variable domain reads GAGVSQTPSNKVTEKGKYVELRCDPISGHTALYWYRQSLGQGPEFLIYFQGTGAADDSGLPNDRFFAVRPEGSVSTLKIQRTERGDSAVYLCASSTKWGNGYTFGSGTRLTVV.

The chain couples TRBV4-1 to TRBJ2-4; no reliable D call. Germline loops: CDR1 MGHRA, CDR2 YSYEKL. This CDR3 is 15 amino acids long. V lost 0 bases and J 0 bases, leaving 6 bases between the germline ends. This CDR3 reads CASSQDAVAKNIQYF. In DNA form, the CDR3 reads TGCGCCAGCAGCCAAGATGCCGTAGCCAAAAACATTCAGTACTTC.

The chain has TRBV20-1 and TRBJ2-7, with TRBD2 matching 12 bases. The CDR3 has 14 residues. V dropped 6 bases and J dropped 6; count of bases not matched to a gene: 9. CDR1 and CDR2 (germline): DFQATT, SNEGSKA (reference sequence). CDR3 loop: CSAPTGLAGGEQYF. The CDR3 coding sequence is TGCAGTGCCCCGACGGGACTAGCGGGTGGCGAGCAGTACTTC.

This clonotype was picked up many times. J is TRBJ1-4 and V is TRBV4-2; a weak D match, TRBD1 (5 bases). The length of the CDR3 is 15 residues. Germline lookup yields CDR1 LGHNA and CDR2 YNFKEQ. V lost 1 base, J lost 5 bases, and 11 bases lay in between. CDR3 bases: TGTGCCAGCAGCCAAGGTCCAGGGCGAAATGAAAAACTGTTTTTT. Translating it yields CASSQGPGRNEKLFF.